This T cell receptor (beta chain) is drawn from a study of Graves' ophthalmopathy and Graves' hyperthyroidism. Whole-study findings and limits: A model built from 13 signatures distinguished ophthalmopathy from stable hyperthyroidism with about 86% sensitivity and about 80% specificity. It was with approximately 70% sensitivity and about 72% specificity that the model predicted ophthalmopathy progression. Blood repertoires reportedly contained most expanded thyroid clonotypes above 0.001 frequency.

This clonotype turned up a few times. The antigen is undetermined. Researchers took RNA transcripts and amplified TCR beta CDR3 regions from them. An opening RT-PCR round employed HTBI primers and preceded a second-round multiplex PCR. TCRdb used MiXCR to reprocess the multiplex PCR reads, holding one entry per CDR3 protein. The sample comprises 680,000 or so distinct CDR3 sequences, over 20% of which are singletons, and more than 5.5% rests with the top ten. CDR3 size: 13 residues. The V end lost 5 bases, the J end lost 3 bases, and 11 bases lay between the germline ends. The germline V gene has CDR1 LNHDA and CDR2 SQIVND (reference sequence). Hyperthyroidism showing no ophthalmopathy within 18 months of follow-up was stable.

This rearrangement joins TRBV19 to TRBJ2-7; D unclear. Sequencing was done on a sample of peripheral blood. This TCR was recovered from a woman aged 18-30 years with stable Graves' hyperthyroidism. Some clones in this sample may be carry-over from other donors' samples. As DNA, the CDR3 is TGTGCCAGTAGTTCTCTACCTGACTACGAGCAGTACTTC. It is translated as CASSSLPDYEQYF.